This T cell receptor (beta chain) was captured in a study of cytomegalovirus exposure and HLA in healthy donors. Details on this clone: Its matching antigen is unknown.

PCR primers comprised 60 Vbeta and 13 Jbeta primers. Clones were read by immunoSEQ multiplex PCR, and TCRdb kept only the in-frame ones, dropping some. This sample has approximately 190,000 clones, with about 81% found just once. The study's findings and limits: Despite most TCR sequences being rare, some public TCRs occurred in many donors. Later analysis demonstrated an association between a missense DCLRE1C variant and TCR beta V- and J-gene trimming. It was shown in a later analysis that HLA-associated TCR beta chains were more clonally expanded than other, equally common chains. As immune exposure information, only CMV serostatus was available.

The clonotype was recovered from a woman aged 18 to 35 in good health and CMV-seropositive. Sequenced input: PBMCs.

CDR3 region: CASSLESHYEQYV. In DNA, the CDR3 is TGTGCCAGCAGCTTAGAATCTCACTACGAGCAGTACGTC. This chain links TRBV11-2 with TRBJ2-7; D unclear. Per germline, CDR1 SGHAT and CDR2 FQNNGV. Trimming took off 0 bases at V and 3 bases at J, with 6 bases between the two ends. The CDR3 runs to 13 residues.